This passage covers 9 T cell receptor beta chains from one sample sequenced in a study of shared clonotypes between healthy human individuals. Assay used: immunoSEQ multiplex PCR; TCRdb lists only in-frame clones, some missing. The sample contains 90,000 to 150,000 clones, more than 65% of which appear only once. The sample was memory CD8+ T cells sorted from blood. Subset defined: CD45RO+ cells pooled with CCR7-negative TemRA cells. These receptors were taken from a woman aged 30 to 39 in good health.

This clone has a single count. The chain uses TRBV19 and TRBJ1-2; TRBD1 agrees at 8 bases. Germline V gives CDR1 LNHDA, CDR2 SQIVND (reference sequence). The CDR3 spans 14 residues. V shed 5 bases and J 1 base; nucleotides not matched to a gene: 3. The CDR3 nucleotides are TGTGCCAGTAGTGTCGGACAGGGTAACTATGGCTACACCTTC. This translates into CASSVGQGNYGYTF.

The CDR3 nucleotides are TGTGCCAGCAGCGGGTACCGATTATTTAGCTCCTACGAGCAGTACTTC. This encodes CASSGYRLFSSYEQYF. This chain connects TRBV13 to TRBJ2-7; no reliable D call. Trimming cost V 5 bases and J 0 bases, with 17 bases left between them. The CDR3 contains 16 residues. The germline V gene encodes CDR1 PRHDT and CDR2 FYEKMQ (reference sequence).

The V call is TRBV19, the J call TRBJ1-1; tentatively, D is TRBD1 (5 bases). Germline CDR1 and CDR2: LNHDA and SQIVND (reference sequence). V was clipped by 3 bases and J by 4 bases, with 24 bases between them. The CDR3 is 18 amino acids. The CDR3 region is CASSIDSRWGRSGTEAFF. In DNA, the CDR3 is TGTGCCAGTAGTATTGACAGCCGGTGGGGTCGAAGCGGCACTGAAGCTTTCTTT.

Here the CDR3 reads CASRTSGRSDTQYF. The CDR3 coding sequence is TGTGCCAGCAGGACTAGCGGGAGGTCAGATACGCAGTATTTT. V is TRBV2 and J is TRBJ2-3; 13 bases line up with TRBD2. Looked up from germline, CDR1 is SNHLY and CDR2 is FYNNEI. J was trimmed by 4 bases and V by 6 bases; bases with no gene match: 1. The CDR3 sequence is 14 residues long.

The chain combines TRBV29-1 with TRBJ2-1, with D uncertain. Trimming stripped 3 bases from V and 8 bases from J, with 8 bases between. The CDR3 totals 11 residues. Looked up from germline, CDR1 is SQVTM and CDR2 is ANQGSEA. The CDR3 nucleotides read TGCAGCGTTGAGGCCCTGTATGAGCAGTTCTTC. This translates into CSVEALYEQFF.

In its sample, this clone was seen many times. V gene TRBV28 combines with J gene TRBJ2-7; D is undetermined. Germline V gene sequence: CDR1 MDHEN, CDR2 SYDVKM. This CDR3 contains 15 residues. Deletions cut 2 bases from V and 2 bases from J, with 13 bases between. As DNA, the CDR3 is TGTGCCAGCAGTTTACTAGATCTAAGTCCCTACGAGCAGTACTTC. Its protein product is CASSLLDLSPYEQYF.

The chain combines TRBV19 with TRBJ2-1, with D unclear. The CDR3 contains 15 residues. Germline V gene lookup returns CDR1 LNHDA and CDR2 SQIVND (reference sequence). V was clipped by 2 bases and J by 4 bases, with 12 bases between them. CDR3 in DNA: TGTGCCAGTAGTATATGGGCGCTAGGATACAATGAGCAGTTCTTC. Translated: CASSIWALGYNEQFF.

The chain recombines TRBV4-1 with TRBJ2-6; D is perhaps TRBD1 (5 bases). Trimming shortened V by 0 bases and J by 2 bases, and 8 bases separated the two germline ends. CDR1 MGHRA and CDR2 YSYEKL come from the germline V gene. CDR3 length: 16 amino acids. The CDR3 reads CASSQDPGTGANVLTF. Here the CDR3 DNA reads TGCGCCAGCAGCCAAGATCCAGGGACTGGGGCCAACGTCCTGACTTTC.

As for this clone: The sample holds other DNA sequences that translate to the same CDR3. This rearrangement joins TRBV5-1 to TRBJ2-3, with a tentative D call TRBD1 (6 bases). V lost 2 bases to trimming and J lost 3 bases, with 7 bases between them. This CDR3 contains 13 residues. Germline V lookup: CDR1 SGHRS, CDR2 YFSETQ. The CDR3 protein is CASSFGQTDTQYF. The CDR3 DNA is TGCGCCAGCAGCTTTGGACAGACAGATACGCAGTATTTT.